This is a list of T cell receptor beta chains from one sample in a study of cytomegalovirus exposure and HLA in healthy donors. The table came from immunoSEQ multiplex PCR; TCRdb's copy has only in-frame clones and leaves some out. Of tens of thousands of clones detected, around 80% appear once; the ten largest clones hold 2.5%. Material for sequencing was PBMCs. These receptors were collected from a male donor in good health and CMV-seropositive. Each CDR3 is given with its conserved first and last residue. The order of the fields is D gene, J gene, V gene, CDR3 protein. The D gene is left open where the match is weak.

TRBD1 | TRBJ1-4 | TRBV28 | CASKSGTGHEKLFF
NA | TRBJ2-7 | TRBV9 | CASSAYESSLREGYF
NA | TRBJ2-3 | TRBV29-1 | CSVPLGSGTADTQYF
TRBD1 | TRBJ2-7 | TRBV7-9 | CASSPLGAGTGGSEQYF
NA | TRBJ1-3 | TRBV10-3 | CAISEGQKSSGNTIYF
TRBD1 | TRBJ2-1 | TRBV4-1 | CASSQAQGVDEQFF
TRBD2 | TRBJ2-5 | TRBV28 | CASRASGGETQYF
TRBD1 | TRBJ2-7 | TRBV25-1 | CASTSWTGPYEQYF
NA | TRBJ2-1 | TRBV30 | CAWSRGHFTDEQFF
TRBD1 | TRBJ2-4 | TRBV7-9 | CASSLGQGVDF
TRBD2 | TRBJ2-3 | TRBV5-4 | CASSPGTSGVYADTQYF
NA | TRBJ1-2 | TRBV15 | CATSRDQGSYTF
NA | TRBJ1-5 | TRBV5-6 | CASSQTGPGRGSQPQHF
TRBD2 | TRBJ2-3 | TRBV5-1 | CASSPLAGVSRSRPDTQYF
NA | TRBJ2-7 | TRBV30 | CAWSPDNSYEQYF
TRBD2 | TRBJ2-2 | TRBV11-3 | CASSWGTSGGNTGELFF
NA | TRBJ1-1 | TRBV6-6 | CASRSGSWGDTEAFF
NA | TRBJ2-2 | TRBV15 | CATSRGDTGELFF
TRBD1 | TRBJ2-1 | TRBV5-1 | CASSAAQGGSYNEQFF
NA | TRBJ2-7 | TRBV2 | CASRGTRDGYF
TRBD2 | TRBJ2-1 | TRBV6-5 | CASRLTSGDYNEQFF
TRBD2 | TRBJ2-7 | TRBV5-1 | CASSERDYSYEQYF
NA | TRBJ1-3 | TRBV9 | CASSVAQAGQDTIYF
NA | TRBJ1-2 | TRBV27 | CASSFSQGYGYTF
NA | TRBJ2-2 | TRBV4-2 | CASSQEMGDTGELFF